This TCR beta chain emerged from a study of tumor-infiltrating T cells and Merkel cell polyomavirus. Study-level background: CD8+ T cells recognized the Merkel cell polyomavirus KLL epitope. Patients received varied, non-standardized chemotherapy, radiation and immunotherapies.

Study-wide results and caveats: Tumors with 5-108 versus 0-3 unique KLL-specific clonotypes showed a significant MCC-specific survival advantage. MCC-specific survival improved with about 1.7-18% versus roughly 0-0.14% intratumoral KLL-specific T cells.

Using immunoSEQ multiplex PCR, the repertoire was profiled, and TCRdb retains in-frame clones only, with some absent. The top ten clones hold around 2.8% of a sample with 24,000 or so clones, around 90% of them seen once. The trim removed 1 base at V and 7 bases at J, leaving 9 bases unmatched. CDR3 length: 15 residues. Germline loops: CDR1 MGHRA, CDR2 YSYEKL. All patients' tumors stained robustly positive for Merkel cell polyomavirus Large T antigen by immunohistochemistry. By sample fraction, this clone is medium-sized. Its specificity is unknown. V usage is TRBV4-1 and J usage is TRBJ2-7; 8 positions agree with TRBD2. This sequence originates from a man aged 50-60 years with Merkel cell carcinoma. Sequenced input: lymph node tissue. CDR3 residues: CASSQAFAGGSEQYF. DNA for the CDR3: TGCGCCAGCAGCCAAGCGTTTGCGGGAGGCTCGGAGCAGTACTTC.